The rows below give T cell receptor beta chains drawn from one sample of a study of identical twins. TCRdb recomputed calls from the 5' RACE reads with MiXCR, one row per CDR3 protein. Among around 240,000 distinct CDR3 sequences listed, approximately 7% were seen once. These same records also appear under a second study, on yellow fever vaccine responses in identical twins.

The sequenced sample was memory (CD45RO+) T cells sorted from blood. These TCRs come from a woman aged 18-29 years in good health. Both conserved end residues are part of each CDR3. The order of the fields is CDR3 protein, CDR3 DNA, CDR3 length, D gene, clone size, V gene, J gene. A D gene is named only where the DNA matches it firmly. The size field is filled for only some rows; it gives once, few, many or a size class.

CASSDAAGFGYTF,TGTGCCAGCAGTGATGCGGCAGGGTTTGGCTACACCTTC,13,NA,few,TRBV2,TRBJ1-2
CASSWTRGGGTDTQYF,TGTGCCAGCAGCTGGACACGGGGTGGGGGCACAGATACGCAGTATTTT,16,NA,NA,TRBV5-5,TRBJ2-3
CASSEGNRVLSETQYF,TGTGCCAGCAGTGAAGGAAACAGGGTTCTATCGGAGACCCAGTACTTC,16,NA,NA,TRBV2,TRBJ2-5
CSFEQGSNEQFF,TGCAGCTTTGAACAGGGGTCAAATGAGCAGTTCTTC,12,TRBD1,NA,TRBV29-1,TRBJ2-1
CASSDSNPPRNEQFF,TGTGCCAGCAGTGACTCAAATCCCCCGCGTAATGAGCAGTTCTTC,15,NA,NA,TRBV6-4,TRBJ2-1
CASSLAGTTRGNSEQFF,TGCGCCAGCAGCTTGGCCGGGACTACCCGAGGAAACAGTGAGCAGTTCTTC,17,TRBD2,many,TRBV5-1,TRBJ2-1
CAISEDTLGSPLHF,TGTGCCATCAGTGAGGATACTTTGGGTTCACCCCTCCACTTT,14,NA,many,TRBV10-3,TRBJ1-6
CASSLRQGNQPQHF,TGTGCCAGCAGTTTGAGACAGGGCAATCAGCCCCAGCATTTT,14,NA,many,TRBV12-3/TRBV12-4,TRBJ1-5
CASSPHRDTVYNEQFF,TGTGCCAGCAGTCCACACCGGGACACCGTTTACAATGAGCAGTTCTTC,16,NA,NA,TRBV7-9,TRBJ2-1
CASRNRGQGETQYF,TGTGCCAGCAGAAACAGGGGGCAGGGAGAGACCCAGTACTTC,14,TRBD1,few,TRBV27,TRBJ2-5
CATSDPGLAGETQYF,TGTGCCACCAGTGACCCGGGACTAGCGGGAGAGACCCAGTACTTC,15,TRBD2,many,TRBV24-1,TRBJ2-5
CATGDFQPQHF,TGTGCCACCGGTGATTTTCAGCCCCAGCATTTT,11,NA,many,TRBV27,TRBJ1-5
CASRGLVSGGNTDTQYF,TGTGCCAGCAGGGGGTTGGTGAGCGGGGGGAACACAGATACGCAGTATTTT,17,TRBD2,many,TRBV6-1,TRBJ2-3
CASSPGVSGADTQYF,TGTGCCAGCTCACCGGGGGTTTCGGGGGCAGATACGCAGTATTTT,15,NA,NA,TRBV18,TRBJ2-3
CASSHNSNGYTF,TGTGCCAGCTCACACAACAGTAACGGCTACACCTTC,12,NA,NA,TRBV18,TRBJ1-2